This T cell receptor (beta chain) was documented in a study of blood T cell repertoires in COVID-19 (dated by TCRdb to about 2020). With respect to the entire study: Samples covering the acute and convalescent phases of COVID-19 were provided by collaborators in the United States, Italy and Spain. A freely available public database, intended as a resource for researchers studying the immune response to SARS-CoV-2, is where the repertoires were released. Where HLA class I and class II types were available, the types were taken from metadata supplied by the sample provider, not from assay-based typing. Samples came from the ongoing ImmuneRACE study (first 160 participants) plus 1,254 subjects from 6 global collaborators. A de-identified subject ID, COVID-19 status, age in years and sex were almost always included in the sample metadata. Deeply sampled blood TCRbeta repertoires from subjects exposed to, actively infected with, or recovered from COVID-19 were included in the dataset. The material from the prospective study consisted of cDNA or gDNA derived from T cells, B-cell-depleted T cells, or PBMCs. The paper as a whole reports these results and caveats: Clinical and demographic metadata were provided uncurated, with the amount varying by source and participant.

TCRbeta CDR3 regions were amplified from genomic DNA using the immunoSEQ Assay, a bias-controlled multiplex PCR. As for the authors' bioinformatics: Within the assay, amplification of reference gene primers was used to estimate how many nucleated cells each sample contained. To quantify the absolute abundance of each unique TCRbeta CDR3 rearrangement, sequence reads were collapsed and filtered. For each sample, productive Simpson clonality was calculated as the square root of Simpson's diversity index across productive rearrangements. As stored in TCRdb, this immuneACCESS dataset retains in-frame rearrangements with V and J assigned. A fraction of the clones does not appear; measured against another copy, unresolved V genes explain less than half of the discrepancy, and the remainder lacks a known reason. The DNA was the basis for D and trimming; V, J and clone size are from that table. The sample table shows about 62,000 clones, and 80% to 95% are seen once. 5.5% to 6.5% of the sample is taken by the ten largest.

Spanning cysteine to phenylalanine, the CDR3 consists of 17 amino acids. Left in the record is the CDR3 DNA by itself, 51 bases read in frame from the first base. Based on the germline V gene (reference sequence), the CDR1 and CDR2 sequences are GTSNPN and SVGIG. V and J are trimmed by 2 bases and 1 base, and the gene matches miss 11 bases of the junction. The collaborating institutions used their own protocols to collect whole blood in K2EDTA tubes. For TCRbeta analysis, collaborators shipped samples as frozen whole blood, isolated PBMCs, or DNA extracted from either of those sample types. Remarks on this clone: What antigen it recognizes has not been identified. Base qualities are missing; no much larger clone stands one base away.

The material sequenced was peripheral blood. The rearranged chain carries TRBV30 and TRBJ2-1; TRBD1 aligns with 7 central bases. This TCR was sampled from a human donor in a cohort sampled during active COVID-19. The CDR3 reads CAWSPGQVLKSYNEQFF. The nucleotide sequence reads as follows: TGTGCCTGGAGTCCCGGACAGGTACTAAAGTCCTACAATGAGCAGTTCTTC.